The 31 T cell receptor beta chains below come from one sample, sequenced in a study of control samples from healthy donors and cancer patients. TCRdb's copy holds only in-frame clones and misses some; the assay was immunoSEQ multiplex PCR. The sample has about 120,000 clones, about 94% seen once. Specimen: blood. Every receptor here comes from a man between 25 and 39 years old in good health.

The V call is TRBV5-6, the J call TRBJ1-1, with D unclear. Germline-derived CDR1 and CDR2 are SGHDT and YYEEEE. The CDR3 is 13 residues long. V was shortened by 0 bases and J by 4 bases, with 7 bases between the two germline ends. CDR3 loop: CASSLARATEAFF. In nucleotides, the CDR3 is TGTGCCAGCAGCTTGGCGAGGGCCACTGAAGCTTTCTTT.

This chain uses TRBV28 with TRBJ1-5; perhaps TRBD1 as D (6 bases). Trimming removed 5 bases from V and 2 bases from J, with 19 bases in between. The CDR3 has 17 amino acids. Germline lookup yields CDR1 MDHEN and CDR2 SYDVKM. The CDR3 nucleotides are TGTGCCAGCAGTCCGGCGGGATCGGCAGGGGGCAATCAGCCCCAGCATTTT. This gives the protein CASSPAGSAGGNQPQHF.

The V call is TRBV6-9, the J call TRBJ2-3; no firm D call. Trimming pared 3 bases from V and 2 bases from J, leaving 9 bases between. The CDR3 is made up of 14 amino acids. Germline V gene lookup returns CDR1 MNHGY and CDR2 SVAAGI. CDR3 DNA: TGTGCCAGCAGTTACCTGGGCTACACAGATACGCAGTATTTT. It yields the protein CASSYLGYTDTQYF.

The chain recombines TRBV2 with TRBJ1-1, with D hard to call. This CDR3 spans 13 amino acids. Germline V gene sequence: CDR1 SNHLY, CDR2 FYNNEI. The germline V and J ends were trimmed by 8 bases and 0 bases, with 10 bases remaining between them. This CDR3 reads CASQDVMNTEAFF. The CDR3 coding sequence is TGTGCCAGCCAGGACGTAATGAACACTGAAGCTTTCTTT.

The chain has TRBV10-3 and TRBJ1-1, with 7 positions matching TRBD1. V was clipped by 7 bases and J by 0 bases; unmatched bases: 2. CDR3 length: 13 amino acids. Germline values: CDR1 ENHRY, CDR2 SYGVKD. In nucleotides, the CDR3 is TGTGCCATCAAGACAGGGATGAACACTGAAGCTTTCTTT. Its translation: CAIKTGMNTEAFF.

DNA for the CDR3: TGTGCCAGCAGTTACTACCCGACAGGGGGCGCATCCGGCAGCTCCTACGAGCAGTACTTC. Translating gives CASSYYPTGGASGSSYEQYF. The chain combines TRBV6-2 or TRBV6-3 with TRBJ2-7, with 10 nucleotides matching TRBD1. Germline lookup yields CDR1 MNHEY and CDR2 SVGEGT. This CDR3 contains 20 residues. V dropped 1 base and J dropped 0; count of bases not matched to a gene: 15.

CDR3 region: CASRARQVTPEQYF. For the CDR3, the DNA is TGTGCCAGCAGGGCCCGGCAGGTAACCCCCGAGCAGTACTTC. This sequence joins TRBV28 and TRBJ2-7, with D unclear. The V gene lost 6 bases and the J gene lost 6 bases, with 18 bases spanning the gap. CDR1 is MDHEN, CDR2 SYDVKM, per germline. CDR3 length: 14 amino acids.

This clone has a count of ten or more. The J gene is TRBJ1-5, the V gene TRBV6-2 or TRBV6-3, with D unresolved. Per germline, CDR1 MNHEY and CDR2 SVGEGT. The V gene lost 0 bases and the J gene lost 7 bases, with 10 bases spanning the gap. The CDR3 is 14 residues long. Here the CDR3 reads CASSYSISAQPQHF. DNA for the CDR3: TGTGCCAGCAGTTACTCAATAAGTGCCCAGCCCCAGCATTTT.

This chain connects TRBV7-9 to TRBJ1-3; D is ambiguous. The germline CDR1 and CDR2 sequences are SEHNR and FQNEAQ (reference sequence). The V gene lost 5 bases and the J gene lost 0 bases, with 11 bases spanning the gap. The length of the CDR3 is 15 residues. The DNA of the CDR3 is TGTGCCAGCAGCCTCGGGCAGGACTCTGGAAACACCATATATTTT. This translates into CASSLGQDSGNTIYF. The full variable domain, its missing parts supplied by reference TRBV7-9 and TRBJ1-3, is DTGVSQNPRHKITKRGQNVTFRCDPISEHNRLYWYRQTLGQGPEFLTYFQNEAQLEKSRLLSDRFSAERPKGSFSTLEIQRTEQGDSAMYLCASSLGQDSGNTIYFGEGSWLTVV.

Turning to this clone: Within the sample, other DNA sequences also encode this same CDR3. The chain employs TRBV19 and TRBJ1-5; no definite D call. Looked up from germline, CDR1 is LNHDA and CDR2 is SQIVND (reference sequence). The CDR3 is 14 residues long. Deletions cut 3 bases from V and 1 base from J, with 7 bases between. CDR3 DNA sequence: TGTGCCAGTAGTATCGGAGGCAGCAATCAGCCCCAGCATTTT. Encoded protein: CASSIGGSNQPQHF.

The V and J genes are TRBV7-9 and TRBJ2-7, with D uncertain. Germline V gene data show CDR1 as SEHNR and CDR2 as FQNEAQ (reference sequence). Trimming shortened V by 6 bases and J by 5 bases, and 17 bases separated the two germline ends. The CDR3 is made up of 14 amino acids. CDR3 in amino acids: CASSSGPSSHEQYF. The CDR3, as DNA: TGTGCCAGCAGTTCCGGGCCCTCGAGCCACGAGCAGTACTTC.

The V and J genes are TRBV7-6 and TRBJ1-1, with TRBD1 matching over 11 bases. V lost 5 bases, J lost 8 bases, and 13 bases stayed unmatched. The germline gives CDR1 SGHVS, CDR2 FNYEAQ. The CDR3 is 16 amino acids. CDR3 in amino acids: CASSLGQGAGSGEAFF. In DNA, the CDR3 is TGTGCCAGCAGCCTCGGACAGGGGGCGGGTTCTGGGGAAGCTTTCTTT.

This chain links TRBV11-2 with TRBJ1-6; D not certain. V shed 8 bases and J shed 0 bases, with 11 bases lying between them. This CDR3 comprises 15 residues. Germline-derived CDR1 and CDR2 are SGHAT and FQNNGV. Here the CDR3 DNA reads TGTGCCAGCGAGATCATAAGCTCCTATAATTCACCCCTCCACTTT. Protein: CASEIISSYNSPLHF.

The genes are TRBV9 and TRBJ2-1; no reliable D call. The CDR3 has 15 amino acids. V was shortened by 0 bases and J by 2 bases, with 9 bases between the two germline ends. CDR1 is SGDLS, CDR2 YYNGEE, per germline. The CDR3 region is CASSVAPAAYNEQFF. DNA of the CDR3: TGTGCCAGCAGCGTAGCCCCGGCGGCCTACAATGAGCAGTTCTTC.

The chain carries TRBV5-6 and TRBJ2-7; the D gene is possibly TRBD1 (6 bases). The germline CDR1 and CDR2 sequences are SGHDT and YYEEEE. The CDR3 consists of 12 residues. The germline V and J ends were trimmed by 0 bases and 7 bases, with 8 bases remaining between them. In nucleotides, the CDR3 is TGTGCCAGCAGCTTGGGGGGGCTTGAGCAGTACTTC. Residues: CASSLGGLEQYF.

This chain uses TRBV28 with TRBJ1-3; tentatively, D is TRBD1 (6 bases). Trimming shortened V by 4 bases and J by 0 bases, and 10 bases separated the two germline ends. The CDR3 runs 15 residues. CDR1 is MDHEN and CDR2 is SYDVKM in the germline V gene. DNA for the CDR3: TGTGCCAGCAGTTCCGGGGGCAGCTCTGGAAACACCATATATTTT. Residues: CASSSGGSSGNTIYF.

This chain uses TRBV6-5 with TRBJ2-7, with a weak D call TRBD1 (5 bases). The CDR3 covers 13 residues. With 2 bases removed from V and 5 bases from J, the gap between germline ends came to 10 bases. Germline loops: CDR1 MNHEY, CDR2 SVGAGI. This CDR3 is CASSYSRAHEQYF. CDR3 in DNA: TGTGCCAGCAGTTACAGCAGGGCGCACGAGCAGTACTTC.

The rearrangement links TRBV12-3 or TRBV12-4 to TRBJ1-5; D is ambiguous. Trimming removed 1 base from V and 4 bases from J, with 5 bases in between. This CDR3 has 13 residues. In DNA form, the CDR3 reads TGTGCCAGCAGTTTAGTGGCAAATCAGCCCCAGCATTTT. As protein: CASSLVANQPQHF.

This CDR3 reads CASSEGWTSGGGDTQYF. Here the CDR3 DNA reads TGTGCCAGCAGTGAAGGCTGGACTAGCGGGGGTGGAGATACGCAGTATTTT. The chain carries TRBV2 and TRBJ2-3; the match to TRBD2 covers 13 bases. The length of the CDR3 is 17 residues. CDR1 is SNHLY and CDR2 is FYNNEI in the germline V gene. The V and J ends lost 1 base and 5 bases, in that order; junction bases with no gene match: 6.

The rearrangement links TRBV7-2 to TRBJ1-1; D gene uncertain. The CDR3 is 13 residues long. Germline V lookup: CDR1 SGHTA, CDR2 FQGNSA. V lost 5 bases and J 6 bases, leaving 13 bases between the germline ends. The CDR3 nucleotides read TGTGCCAGCAGCCTGGGGAAGGTGTCTGAAGCTTTCTTT. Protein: CASSLGKVSEAFF.

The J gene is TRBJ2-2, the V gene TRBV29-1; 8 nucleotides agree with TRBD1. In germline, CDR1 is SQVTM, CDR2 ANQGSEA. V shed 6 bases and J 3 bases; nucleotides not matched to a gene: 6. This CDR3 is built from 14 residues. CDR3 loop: CSVDRGLYTGELFF. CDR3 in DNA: TGCAGCGTCGACAGGGGCCTTTACACCGGGGAGCTGTTTTTT.

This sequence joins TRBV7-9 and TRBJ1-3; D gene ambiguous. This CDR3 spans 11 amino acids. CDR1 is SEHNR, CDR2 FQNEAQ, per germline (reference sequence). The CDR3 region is CAGSSGNTIYF. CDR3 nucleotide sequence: TGTGCGGGGAGCTCTGGAAACACCATATATTTT.

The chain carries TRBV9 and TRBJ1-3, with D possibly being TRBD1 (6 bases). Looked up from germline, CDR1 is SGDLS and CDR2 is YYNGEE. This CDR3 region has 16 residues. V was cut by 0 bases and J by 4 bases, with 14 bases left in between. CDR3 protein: CASSVGGGQGGNTIYF. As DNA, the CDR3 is TGTGCCAGCAGCGTAGGAGGGGGACAAGGGGGAAACACCATATATTTT.

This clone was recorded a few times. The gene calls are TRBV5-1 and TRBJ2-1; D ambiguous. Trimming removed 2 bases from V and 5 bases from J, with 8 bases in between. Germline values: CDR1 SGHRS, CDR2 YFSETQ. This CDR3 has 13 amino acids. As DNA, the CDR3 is TGCGCCAGCAGCTTAAACACGAACAATGAGCAGTTCTTC. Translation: CASSLNTNNEQFF.

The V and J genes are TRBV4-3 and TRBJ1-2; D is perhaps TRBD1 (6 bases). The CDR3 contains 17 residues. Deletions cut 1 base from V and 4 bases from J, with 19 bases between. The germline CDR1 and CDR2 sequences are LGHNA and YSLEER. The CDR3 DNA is TGCGCCAGCAGCCAAGGGACAGCCAACCCCAGACCCTATGGCTACACCTTC. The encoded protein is CASSQGTANPRPYGYTF.

The CDR3 sequence is CASSYSPGQPQHF. The CDR3, as DNA: TGTGCCAGCAGTTACTCGCCGGGGCAGCCCCAGCATTTT. This chain uses TRBV6-5 with TRBJ1-5; unclear D gene. CDR3 length equals 13 residues. V was shortened by 0 bases and J by 7 bases, with 7 bases between the two germline ends. The germline CDR1 and CDR2 sequences are MNHEY and SVGAGI.

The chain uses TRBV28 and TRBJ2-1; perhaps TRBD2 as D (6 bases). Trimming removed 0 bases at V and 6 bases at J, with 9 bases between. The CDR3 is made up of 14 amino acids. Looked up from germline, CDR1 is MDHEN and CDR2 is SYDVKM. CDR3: CASSLWGGGNEQFF. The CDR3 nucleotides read TGTGCCAGCAGTTTATGGGGGGGAGGCAATGAGCAGTTCTTC.

The CDR3 is CASSSLRGQETQYF. In nucleotides, the CDR3 is TGTGCCAGCAGCTCCCTAAGGGGGCAAGAGACCCAGTACTTC. V gene TRBV28 combines with J gene TRBJ2-5, with a possible D match to TRBD1 (6 bases). The CDR3 is 14 amino acids. Trimming left V 6 bases short and J 2 bases short, with 13 bases between. Germline assignment: CDR1 MDHEN and CDR2 SYDVKM.

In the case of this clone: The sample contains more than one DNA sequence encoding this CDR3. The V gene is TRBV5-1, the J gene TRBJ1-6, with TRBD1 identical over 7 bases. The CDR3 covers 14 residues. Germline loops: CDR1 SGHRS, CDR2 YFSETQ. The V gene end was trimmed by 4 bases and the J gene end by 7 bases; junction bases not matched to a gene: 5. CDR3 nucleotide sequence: TGCGCCAGCAGCCGAGGGACAGAGAATTCACCCCTCCACTTT. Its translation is CASSRGTENSPLHF.

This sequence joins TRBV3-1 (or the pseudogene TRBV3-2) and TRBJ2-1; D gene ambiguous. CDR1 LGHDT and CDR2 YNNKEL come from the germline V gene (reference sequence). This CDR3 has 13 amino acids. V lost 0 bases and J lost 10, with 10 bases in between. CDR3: CASSQEGNREQFF. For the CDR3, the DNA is TGTGCCAGCAGCCAAGAGGGTAACAGAGAGCAGTTCTTC.

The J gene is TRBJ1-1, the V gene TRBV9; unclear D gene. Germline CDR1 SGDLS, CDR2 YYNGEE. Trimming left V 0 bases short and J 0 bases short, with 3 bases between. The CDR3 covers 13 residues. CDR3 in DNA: TGTGCCAGCAGCGTAGCGGTGAACACTGAAGCTTTCTTT. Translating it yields CASSVAVNTEAFF.